This TCR beta chain was retrieved from a study of blood T cell repertoires in COVID-19. About the research overall: Sample material is recorded as cDNA or gDNA derived from T cells, B-cell-depleted T cells, or PBMCs.

CDR3 length: 16 amino acids. CDR1 SGHRS and CDR2 YFSETQ come from the germline V gene. The trim removed 2 bases at V and 4 bases at J, leaving 10 bases unmatched. A COVID-19 case was met by exposed participants within 2 weeks before study entry. In the source study's methods: Nucleated cell counts were estimated from reference gene primer amplification. Assay used: immunoSEQ multiplex PCR; TCRdb lists only in-frame clones, some missing. V, J and clone size were drawn from that table, and D and trimming were deduced from the DNA. Of some 300,000 clones in the sample, 85% to 90% are singletons; the top ten hold under 3%.

The sequenced sample consisted of PBMCs or T cells enriched from blood (not recorded which). The rearrangement links TRBV5-1 to TRBJ1-1; 8 bases match TRBD1. The TCR originated in a woman aged 45-65 years who had been exposed to COVID-19. CDR3 bases: TGCGCCAGCAGCTTCCTGGACAGGGTAGAGGCCACTGAAGCTTTCTTT. Translating gives CASSFLDRVEATEAFF.